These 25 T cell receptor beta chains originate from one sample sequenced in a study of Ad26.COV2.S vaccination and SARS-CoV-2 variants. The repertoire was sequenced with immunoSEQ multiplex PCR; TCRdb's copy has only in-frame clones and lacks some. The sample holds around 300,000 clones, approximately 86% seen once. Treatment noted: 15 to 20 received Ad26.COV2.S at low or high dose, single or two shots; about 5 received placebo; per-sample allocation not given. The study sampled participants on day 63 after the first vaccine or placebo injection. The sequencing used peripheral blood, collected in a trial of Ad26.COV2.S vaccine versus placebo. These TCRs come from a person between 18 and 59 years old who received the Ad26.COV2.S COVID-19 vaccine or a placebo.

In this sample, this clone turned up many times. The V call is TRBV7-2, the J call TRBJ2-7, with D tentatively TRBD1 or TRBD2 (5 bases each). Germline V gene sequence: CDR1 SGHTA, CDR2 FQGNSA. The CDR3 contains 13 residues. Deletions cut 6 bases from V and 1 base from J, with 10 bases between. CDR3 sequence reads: CASSRDASYEQYF. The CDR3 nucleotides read TGTGCCAGCAGTAGGGACGCTTCCTACGAGCAGTACTTC. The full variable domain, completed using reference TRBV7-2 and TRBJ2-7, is GAGVSQSPSNKVTEKGKDVELRCDPISGHTALYWYRQSLGQGLEFLIYFQGNSAPDKSGLPSDRFSAERTGGSVSTLTIQRTQQEDSAVYLCASSRDASYEQYFGPGTRLTVT.

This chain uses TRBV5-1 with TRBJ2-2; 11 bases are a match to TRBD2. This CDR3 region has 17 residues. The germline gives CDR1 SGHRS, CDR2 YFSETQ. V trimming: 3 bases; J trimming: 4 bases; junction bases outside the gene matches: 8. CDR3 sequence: CASSSGGLAGFTGELFF. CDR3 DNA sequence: TGCGCCAGCAGCTCCGGCGGACTAGCGGGCTTCACCGGGGAGCTGTTTTTT.

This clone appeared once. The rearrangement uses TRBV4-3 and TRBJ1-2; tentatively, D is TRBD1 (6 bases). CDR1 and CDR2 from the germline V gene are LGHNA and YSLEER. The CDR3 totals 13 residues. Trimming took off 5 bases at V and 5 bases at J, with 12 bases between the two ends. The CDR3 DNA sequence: TGCGCCAGCAGCACAGGGTCAGGGTATGGCTACACCTTC. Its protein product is CASSTGSGYGYTF.

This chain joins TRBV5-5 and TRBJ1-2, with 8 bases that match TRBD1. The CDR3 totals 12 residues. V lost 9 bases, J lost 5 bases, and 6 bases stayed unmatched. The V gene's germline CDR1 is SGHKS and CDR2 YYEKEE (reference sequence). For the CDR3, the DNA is TGTGCCACCGCACAGGGGGATTATGGCTACACCTTC. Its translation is CATAQGDYGYTF. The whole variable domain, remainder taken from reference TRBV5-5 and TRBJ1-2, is DAGVTQSPTHLIKTRGQQVTLRCSPISGHKSVSWYQQVLGQGPQFIFQYYEKEERGRGNFPDRFSARQFPNYSSELNVNALLLGDSALYLCATAQGDYGYTFGSGTRLTVV.

CDR3 DNA: TGTGCCAGCAGCCCTGGACCGCCGATGGGTGAAAAACTGTTTTTT. This sequence encodes CASSPGPPMGEKLFF. The chain recombines TRBV7-9 with TRBJ1-4; D is undetermined. The CDR3 consists of 15 residues. The germline V and J ends were trimmed by 5 bases and 7 bases, with 17 bases remaining between them. CDR1 SEHNR and CDR2 FQNEAQ come from the germline V gene (reference sequence).

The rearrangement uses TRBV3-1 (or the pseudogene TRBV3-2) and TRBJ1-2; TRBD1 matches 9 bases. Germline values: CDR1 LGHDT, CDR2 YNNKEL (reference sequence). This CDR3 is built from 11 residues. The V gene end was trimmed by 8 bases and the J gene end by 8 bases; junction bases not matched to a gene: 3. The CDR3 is CASGTGLGYTF. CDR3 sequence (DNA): TGTGCCAGCGGGACAGGGTTAGGCTACACCTTC.

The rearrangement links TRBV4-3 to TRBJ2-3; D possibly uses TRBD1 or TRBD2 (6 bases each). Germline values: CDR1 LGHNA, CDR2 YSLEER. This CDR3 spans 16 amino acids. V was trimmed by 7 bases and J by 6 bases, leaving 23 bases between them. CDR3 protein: CASIERGEAGCDTQYF. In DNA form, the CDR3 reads TGCGCCAGCATCGAGAGGGGGGAGGCCGGATGTGATACGCAGTATTTT.

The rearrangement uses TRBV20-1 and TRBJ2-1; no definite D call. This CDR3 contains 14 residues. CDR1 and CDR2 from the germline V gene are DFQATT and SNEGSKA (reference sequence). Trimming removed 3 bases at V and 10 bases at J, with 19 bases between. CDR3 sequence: CSASSGSAAQEQFF. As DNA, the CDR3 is TGCAGTGCTAGTTCGGGCTCGGCCGCACAGGAGCAGTTCTTC.

CDR3 in DNA: TGTGCTAGTGGGCTAGGGACTAGCACAGATACGCAGTATTTT. Translating it yields CASGLGTSTDTQYF. The chain combines TRBV12-5 with TRBJ2-3, with D possibly matching TRBD2 (6 bases). Per the germline V gene, CDR1 is LGHNT and CDR2 is FRNRAP. The CDR3 length is 14 residues. With 6 bases removed from V and 0 bases from J, the gap between germline ends came to 10 bases.

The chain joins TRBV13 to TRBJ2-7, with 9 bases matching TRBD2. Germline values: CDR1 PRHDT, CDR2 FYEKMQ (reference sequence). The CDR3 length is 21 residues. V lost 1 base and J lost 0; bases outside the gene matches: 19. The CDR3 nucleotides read TGTGCCAGCAGCTTAGCCTTTGGGACGGGGATAGCGGGAGTCCACTCCTACGAGCAGTACTTC. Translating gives CASSLAFGTGIAGVHSYEQYF.

The CDR3 protein is CASSTQGAGEKLFF. CDR3 DNA: TGTGCCAGCAGCACACAGGGGGCAGGAGAAAAACTGTTTTTT. The chain employs TRBV3-1 (or the pseudogene TRBV3-2) and TRBJ1-4, with 9 bases fitting TRBD1. Trimming took 5 bases from V and 8 from J; bases not matched to a gene: 6. Germline CDR1 and CDR2: LGHDT and YNNKEL (reference sequence). The CDR3 consists of 14 residues.

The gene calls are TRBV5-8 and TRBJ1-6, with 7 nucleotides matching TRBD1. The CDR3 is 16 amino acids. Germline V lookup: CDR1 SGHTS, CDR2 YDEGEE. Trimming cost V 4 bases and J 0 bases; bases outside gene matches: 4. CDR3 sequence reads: CASSQGGSSYNSPLHF. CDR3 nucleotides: TGTGCCAGCAGCCAGGGGGGAAGCTCCTATAATTCACCCCTCCACTTT. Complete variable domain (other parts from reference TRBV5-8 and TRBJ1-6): EAGVTQSPTHLIKTRGQQATLRCSPISGHTSVYWYQQALGLGLQFLLWYDEGEERNRGNFPPRFSGRQFPNYSSELNVNALELEDSALYLCASSQGGSSYNSPLHFGNGTRLTVT.

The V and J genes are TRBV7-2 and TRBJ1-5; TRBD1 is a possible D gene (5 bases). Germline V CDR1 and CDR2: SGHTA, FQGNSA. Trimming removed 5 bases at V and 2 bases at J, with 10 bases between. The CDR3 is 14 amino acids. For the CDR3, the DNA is TGTGCCAGCAGCACAACAGGAGGCAATCAGCCCCAGCATTTT. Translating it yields CASSTTGGNQPQHF.

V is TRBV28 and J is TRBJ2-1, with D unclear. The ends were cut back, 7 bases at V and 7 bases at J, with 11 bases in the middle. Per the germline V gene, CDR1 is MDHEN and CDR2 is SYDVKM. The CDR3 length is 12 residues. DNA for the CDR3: TGTGCCAGCACTGGGATGGTGAATGAGCAGTTCTTC. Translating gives CASTGMVNEQFF.

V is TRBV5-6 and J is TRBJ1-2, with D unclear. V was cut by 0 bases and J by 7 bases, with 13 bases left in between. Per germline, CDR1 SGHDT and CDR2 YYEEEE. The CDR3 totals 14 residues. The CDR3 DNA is TGTGCCAGCAGCTTGGTTGGTGTAGGGATTGGCTACACCTTC. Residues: CASSLVGVGIGYTF.

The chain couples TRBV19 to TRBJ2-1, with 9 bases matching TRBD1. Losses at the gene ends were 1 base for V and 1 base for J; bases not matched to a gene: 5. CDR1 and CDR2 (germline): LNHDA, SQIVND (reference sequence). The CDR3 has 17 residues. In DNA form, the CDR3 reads TGTGCCAGTAGTATAGGTCGGACAGGGGTTTCCTACAATGAGCAGTTCTTC. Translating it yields CASSIGRTGVSYNEQFF.

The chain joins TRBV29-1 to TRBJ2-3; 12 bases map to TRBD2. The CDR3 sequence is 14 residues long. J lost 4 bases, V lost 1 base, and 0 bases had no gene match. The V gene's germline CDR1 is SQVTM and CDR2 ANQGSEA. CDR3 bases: TGCAGCGTTGAAGCTAGCGGGGGGGCAGATACGCAGTATTTT. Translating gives CSVEASGGADTQYF.

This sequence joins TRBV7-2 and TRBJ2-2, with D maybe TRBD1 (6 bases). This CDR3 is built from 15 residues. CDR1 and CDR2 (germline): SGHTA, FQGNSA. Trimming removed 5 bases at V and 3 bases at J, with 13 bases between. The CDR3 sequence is CASSSDRLDTGELFF. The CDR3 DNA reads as TGTGCCAGCAGCAGTGACAGGTTAGACACCGGGGAGCTGTTTTTT.

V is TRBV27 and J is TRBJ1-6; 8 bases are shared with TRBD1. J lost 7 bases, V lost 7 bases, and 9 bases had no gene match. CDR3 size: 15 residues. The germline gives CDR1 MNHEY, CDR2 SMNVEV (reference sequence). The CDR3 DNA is TGTGCCAGCAAATTTCAGGGGGCGTTAAATTCACCCCTCCACTTT. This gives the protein CASKFQGALNSPLHF.

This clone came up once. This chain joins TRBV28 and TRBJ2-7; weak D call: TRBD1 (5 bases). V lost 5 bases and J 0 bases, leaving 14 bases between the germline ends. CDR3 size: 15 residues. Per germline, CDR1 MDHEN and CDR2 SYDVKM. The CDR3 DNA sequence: TGTGCCAGCAGTACCAATAGGGGCTCCTCCTACGAGCAGTACTTC. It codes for CASSTNRGSSYEQYF. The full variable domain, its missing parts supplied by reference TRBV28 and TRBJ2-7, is DVKVTQSSRYLVKRTGEKVFLECVQDMDHENMFWYRQDPGLGLRLIYFSYDVKMKEKGDIPEGYSVSREKKERFSLILESASTNQTSMYLCASSTNRGSSYEQYFGPGTRLTVT.

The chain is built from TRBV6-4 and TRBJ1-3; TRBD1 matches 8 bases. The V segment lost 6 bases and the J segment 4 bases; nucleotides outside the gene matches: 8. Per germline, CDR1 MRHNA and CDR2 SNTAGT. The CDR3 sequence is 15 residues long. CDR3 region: CASSSDRVGGNTIYF. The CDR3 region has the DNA TGTGCCAGCAGCTCGGACAGGGTTGGCGGAAACACCATATATTTT.

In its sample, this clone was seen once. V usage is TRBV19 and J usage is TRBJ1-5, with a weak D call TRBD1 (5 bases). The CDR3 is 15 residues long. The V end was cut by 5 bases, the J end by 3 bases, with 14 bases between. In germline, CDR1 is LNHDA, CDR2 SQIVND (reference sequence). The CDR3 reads CASSPFGGDNQPQHF. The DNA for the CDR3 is TGTGCCAGTAGTCCATTCGGGGGTGACAATCAGCCCCAGCATTTT.

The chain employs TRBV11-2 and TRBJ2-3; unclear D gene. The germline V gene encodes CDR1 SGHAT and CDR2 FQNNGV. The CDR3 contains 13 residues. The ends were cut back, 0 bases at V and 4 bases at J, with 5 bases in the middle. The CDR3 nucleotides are TGTGCCAGCAGCTTAGAAAGGCCAGATACGCAGTATTTT. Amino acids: CASSLERPDTQYF. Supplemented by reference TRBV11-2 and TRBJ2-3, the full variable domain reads EAGVAQSPRYKIIEKRQSVAFWCNPISGHATLYWYQQILGQGPKLLIQFQNNGVVDDSQLPKDRFSAERLKGVDSTLKIQPAKLEDSAVYLCASSLERPDTQYFGPGTRLTVL.

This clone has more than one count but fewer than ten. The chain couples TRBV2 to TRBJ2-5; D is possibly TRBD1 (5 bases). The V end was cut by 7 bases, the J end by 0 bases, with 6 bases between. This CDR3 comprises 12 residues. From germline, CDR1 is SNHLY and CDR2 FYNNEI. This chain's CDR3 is CASNRNQETQYF. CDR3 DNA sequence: TGTGCCAGCAACAGGAACCAAGAGACCCAGTACTTC.

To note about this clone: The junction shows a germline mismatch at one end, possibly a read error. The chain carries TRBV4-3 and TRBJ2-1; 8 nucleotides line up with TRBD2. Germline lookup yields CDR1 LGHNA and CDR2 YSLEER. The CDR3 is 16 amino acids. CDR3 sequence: CASSLRLAPTYNKQFF. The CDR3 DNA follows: TGCGCCAGCAGCCTAAGACTAGCGCCGACCTACAATAAGCAGTTCTTC.